This T cell receptor (beta chain) was identified during a study of monozygotic twins with inflammatory bowel disease (dated by TCRdb to between 2018 and 2021). Context from the whole study: The full study comprised around 30 monozygotic twin pairs: nine German pairs (four IBD-concordant, five IBD-discordant) and 19 IBD-discordant Danish pairs. The search for disease-associated traits relied mainly on comparing, within discordant pairs, IBD patients with their genetically identical healthy co-twins. Each individual had, on average, about 151 000 unique TCRalpha sequences and 181 000 unique TCRbeta sequences available for analysis.

Study-level results and caveats: Fewer clonotypes were shared with other individuals by IBD patients than by healthy twins, most markedly in patients showing signs of disease activity. Different T cell subtypes could not be distinguished in the analysis. No single strong signal or clonotype linked to IBD turned up in the results, so the idea that one exists was not supported. No difference in repertoire similarity was observed between concordant and discordant twins, possibly owing to limited statistical power. Because patients were on differing immunosuppressive treatments, the repertoires may have picked up extra background noise and inter-individual variability. TCRbeta repertoire diversity, by inverse Simpson index, was decreased in IBD patients compared with their healthy co-twins.

From each donor, a roughly 2.6 ml peripheral blood sample was collected into PAXgene tubes and stored at -80 degrees C. Without T cell sorting, total RNA was isolated from whole blood using the PAXgene blood miRNA kit on an automated QIAcube. Peripheral blood from monozygotic twin pairs who were concordant or discordant for inflammatory bowel disease underwent deep TCRalpha and TCRbeta repertoire profiling using unique molecular barcoding. Smoking habits were recorded for all twin pairs, with individuals classified as current, former or never smokers. The protocol used for the library was 5' RACE. For each TCR library, around 3,500 ng of total RNA was used. For each sample, cDNA was synthesized in eight separate reactions using SMARTScribe reverse transcriptase. During cDNA synthesis, unique molecular identifiers containing a 6-nucleotide sample barcode were introduced by template switching. TCRalpha and TCRbeta cDNA was amplified in two nested PCRs of approximately 17 and 9 cycles, and bead purification was carried out after each PCR. Before amplification, cDNA was treated with uracil DNA-glycosylase and purified using the QIAquick PCR purification kit. The second PCR was the step at which Illumina TruSeq-compatible adapters and sample-specific barcodes were added. Library quality and concentration were checked on TapeStation and Qubit, and libraries were pooled at about 5 ng each. Sequencing of the pooled libraries was done on an Illumina HiSeq2500 single-index Rapid Run using custom sequencing primers and 2 x 100 bp reads. The published analysis was carried out like this. UMI-based consensus assembly with MiGEC version 1.2.6 was used to correct PCR and sequencing errors. MiXCR version 2.1.1 was used for V(D)J alignment, clonotype assembly and CDR3 extraction. Gene usage, clonotype sharing and MAIT/NKT TCR abundance were normalised by analysing the top 1000, 10 000 and 20 000 clonotypes per sample. Diversity was computed as the inverse Simpson index with the vegan R package after downsampling to 27 000 UMIs. Paired Mann-Whitney U tests were applied to discordant twin pairs, with Benjamini-Hochberg correction for multiple testing. After reprocessing by TCRdb, each CDR3 protein sequence is one entry, and no DNA is given. TCRdb assigned the V and J calls; the authors' analysis was not used. The sample's own table lists about 160,000 distinct CDR3 sequences. Together, the top ten hold roughly 2.6% of the sample.

The CDR3 contains 15 residues, cysteine and phenylalanine counted. No DNA has been recorded. Taken from the germline V gene (reference sequence), the CDR1 and CDR2 loops are DFQATT and SNEGSKA. Regarding this clonotype: The antigen it recognizes is unknown.

The receptor chain draws on TRBV20-1 and TRBJ1-5. Sequenced sample: blood. This TCR was sampled from a human donor with ulcerative colitis or Crohn's disease, or a healthy co-twin of an affected twin (not recorded which). The encoded CDR3 is CSALTVGYSNQPQHF.